This TCR beta chain appears in the sequencing data of a study of vaccination effects on CD4 cells after COVID-19. Background on the study: Antigen-specific CD4+ T cells were first expanded with viral peptide pools by the ViraFEST assay and only then sequenced.

The CDR3 spans 18 residues. CDR1 and CDR2 (germline): MDHEN, SYDVKM. V gave up 3 bases and J gave up 0 bases, with 15 bases separating them. This clone has more than one count but fewer than ten. Its antigen is still unknown. CD4+ T cell isolation took place after less than 13 days of culture. Profiled with immunoSEQ multiplex PCR; TCRdb holds only in-frame clones, not every one. The sample has 40,000 to 60,000 clones, about 74% seen once. The chain links TRBV28 to TRBJ2-6, with unresolved D. This TCR was sampled from a human donor who had a prior SARS-CoV-2 infection. The sequenced sample was CD4+ T cells from PBMCs cultured without peptide, obtained before COVID-19 vaccination. The CDR3 here is CASSLRRDSSSGANVLTF. The CDR3 DNA is TGTGCCAGCAGTTTGAGGAGAGACTCTAGCTCTGGGGCCAACGTCCTGACTTTC.